Listed below are T cell receptor beta chains from one sample, sequenced in a study of blood T cells in healthy people across ages. TCRdb reprocessed the 5' RACE reads with MiXCR, giving one entry per CDR3 protein. The sample includes about 670,000 distinct CDR3 sequences, over 40% of them seen just once. Input material: blood. These receptors originate from a man older than 75 in good health. Each CDR3 is given with its conserved first and last residue. Each record gives: D gene, CDR3 length, clone size, J gene, V gene, CDR3 DNA, CDR3 protein. The D gene is left open where the match is weak. Not all rows give a size; the values are once, few, many and, for expanded clones, a class.

D: TRBD1; length: 13; size: many; J: TRBJ2-3; V: TRBV20-1; DNA: TGCAGTGCTCCGGACAGGGTCACAGATACGCAGTATTTT; CDR3: CSAPDRVTDTQYF
D: .; length: 13; size: .; J: TRBJ2-7; V: TRBV21-1; DNA: TGTGCCAGCAGGGGGGACAATTCCTACGAGCAGTACTTC; CDR3: CASRGDNSYEQYF
D: .; length: 14; size: .; J: TRBJ2-4; V: TRBV18; DNA: TGTGCCAGCTCACCGACCGGGACAAAAGATACCCAGTACTTC; CDR3: CASSPTGTKDTQYF
D: .; length: 15; size: .; J: TRBJ2-5; V: TRBV28; DNA: TGTGCCAGCAGCCCTCACCGGGGGAACCAAGAGACCCAGTACTTC; CDR3: CASSPHRGNQETQYF
D: TRBD2; length: 15; size: .; J: TRBJ2-1; V: TRBV3-1; DNA: TGTGCCAGCAGCCAAGGGACTAGCAGTTTGGATGAGCAGTTCTTC; CDR3: CASSQGTSSLDEQFF
D: .; length: 16; size: few; J: TRBJ1-2; V: TRBV7-9; DNA: TGTGCCAGCAGCTTTATTGGGGGCGGAAAGGACTATGGCTACACCTTC; CDR3: CASSFIGGGKDYGYTF
D: TRBD2; length: 18; size: .; J: TRBJ2-5; V: TRBV3-1; DNA: TGTGCCAGCAGCCATACCGGGACTAGCGGGAGCCCCAAAGAGACCCAGTACTTC; CDR3: CASSHTGTSGSPKETQYF
D: TRBD1; length: 14; size: .; J: TRBJ2-2; V: TRBV7-2; DNA: TGTGCCAGCAGCGCTACAGGGGGCACCGGGGAGCTGTTTTTT; CDR3: CASSATGGTGELFF
D: TRBD1; length: 12; size: few; J: TRBJ1-1; V: TRBV18; DNA: TGTGCCAGCTCACCGGGGGACAGTGAAGCTTTCTTT; CDR3: CASSPGDSEAFF
D: TRBD1; length: 16; size: few; J: TRBJ2-5; V: TRBV24-1; DNA: TGTGCCACCAGTGATTCCCGGGACAGACCCAAAGAGACCCAGTACTTC; CDR3: CATSDSRDRPKETQYF
D: TRBD2; length: 14; size: .; J: TRBJ2-1; V: TRBV20-1; DNA: TGCAGTGCTAGTACTAGCGGTTACGACAATGAGCAGTTCTTC; CDR3: CSASTSGYDNEQFF
D: TRBD2; length: 16; size: few; J: TRBJ2-1; V: TRBV6-1; DNA: TGTGCCAGCAGTGAAAGGGGCAGTGGGGGGGACAATGAGCAGTTCTTC; CDR3: CASSERGSGGDNEQFF
D: TRBD2; length: 16; size: .; J: TRBJ2-1; V: TRBV6-5; DNA: TGTGCCAGCCAAGGTACTAGCGGTCCGCGATACAATGAGCAGTTCTTC; CDR3: CASQGTSGPRYNEQFF
D: TRBD1; length: 15; size: .; J: TRBJ2-5; V: TRBV6-6; DNA: TGTGCCAGCATAGGGGACAGGGCTCCTTTCTACAAGCAGTACTTC; CDR3: CASIGDRAPFYKQYF
D: .; length: 14; size: .; J: TRBJ2-1; V: TRBV28; DNA: TGTGCCAGCAGTTTCCACCGGGGCCCTAATGAGCAGTTCTTC; CDR3: CASSFHRGPNEQFF
D: .; length: 14; size: .; J: TRBJ2-3; V: TRBV6-1; DNA: TGTGCCAGCAGGTTGATGGCTAGCACAGATACGCAGTATTTT; CDR3: CASRLMASTDTQYF
D: TRBD1; length: 16; size: .; J: TRBJ2-7; V: TRBV5-1; DNA: TGCGCCAGCAGCTTGGGATGGAGACAGGGTAAGAACGAGCAGTACTTC; CDR3: CASSLGWRQGKNEQYF
D: TRBD1; length: 15; size: many; J: TRBJ2-1; V: TRBV28; DNA: TGTGCCAGCAGTTCTCCGGGACAGGGGGACAATGAGCAGTTCTTC; CDR3: CASSSPGQGDNEQFF
D: TRBD2; length: 18; size: .; J: TRBJ2-1; V: TRBV20-1; DNA: TGCAGTGCTAGAGGGCTGGGACTAGCGGGGGGATACTACAATGAGCAGTTCTTC; CDR3: CSARGLGLAGGYYNEQFF
D: .; length: 13; size: .; J: TRBJ1-2; V: TRBV28; DNA: TGTGCCAGCAGGACCGGTGGGGACTATGGCTACACCTTC; CDR3: CASRTGGDYGYTF
D: TRBD1; length: 16; size: once; J: TRBJ2-2; V: TRBV27; DNA: TGTGCCAGCAGTGTCAAGACAGGGGTGGACACCGGGGAGCTGTTTTTT; CDR3: CASSVKTGVDTGELFF
D: .; length: 14; size: .; J: TRBJ1-5; V: TRBV6-2/TRBV6-3; DNA: TGTGCCAGCACCTGGACAGAAGGCAATCAGCCCCAGCATTTT; CDR3: CASTWTEGNQPQHF
D: TRBD2; length: 18; size: .; J: TRBJ2-1; V: TRBV27; DNA: TGTGCCAGCAGTCCTCCTTTCCGGCGGGAGGGGGGCTACAATGAGCAGTTCTTC; CDR3: CASSPPFRREGGYNEQFF
D: .; length: 11; size: few; J: TRBJ2-7; V: TRBV6-5; DNA: TGTGCCAGCAGGGACGCACTCGAGCAGTACTTC; CDR3: CASRDALEQYF
D: .; length: 13; size: once; J: TRBJ1-5; V: TRBV28; DNA: TGTGCCAGCAGTGTCTATAGGAATCAGCCCCAGCATTTT; CDR3: CASSVYRNQPQHF
D: TRBD2; length: 14; size: .; J: TRBJ2-2; V: TRBV20-1; DNA: TGCAGTGCTCCCAGCGGGAGGGCCGGCGGGGAGCTGTTTTTT; CDR3: CSAPSGRAGGELFF
D: .; length: 15; size: .; J: TRBJ1-2; V: TRBV4-1; DNA: TGCGCCAGCAGCCAGAACGCCGGACAGCGCTATGGCTACACCTTC; CDR3: CASSQNAGQRYGYTF
D: TRBD1; length: 16; size: few; J: TRBJ2-7; V: TRBV28; DNA: TGTGCCAGCAGTTCGGTCAGGGGGCCTTTTCTCCACGAGCAGTACTTC; CDR3: CASSSVRGPFLHEQYF
D: .; length: 13; size: few; J: TRBJ1-5; V: TRBV29-1; DNA: TGCAGCGGGGATAGAGATAGCAATCAGCCCCAGCATTTT; CDR3: CSGDRDSNQPQHF
D: .; length: 17; size: few; J: TRBJ2-7; V: TRBV13; DNA: TGTGCCAGCAGCTTAAGAAGGAGGGGCACAGGCCCCTGGGAGCAGTACTTC; CDR3: CASSLRRRGTGPWEQYF
D: .; length: 16; size: .; J: TRBJ2-1; V: TRBV20-1; DNA: TGCAATGCTAGCCCCCGGGACCCGATTACGATGGATGAGCAGTTCTTC; CDR3: CNASPRDPITMDEQFF
D: TRBD1; length: 17; size: .; J: TRBJ2-3; V: TRBV7-2; DNA: TGTGCCAGCAGCCCAGGACAGGGTAGCGGCCGCACAGATACGCAGTATTTT; CDR3: CASSPGQGSGRTDTQYF
D: TRBD2; length: 17; size: .; J: TRBJ2-1; V: TRBV4-1; DNA: TGCGCCAGCAGCCGTACGAGCGGGGGGGTTGATGTTAGTGAGCAGTTCTTC; CDR3: CASSRTSGGVDVSEQFF
D: .; length: 16; size: .; J: TRBJ2-4; V: TRBV6-2/TRBV6-3; DNA: TGTACCAGCAGTGCACCGCGACAGAACCTCTTAAACATTCAGTACTTC; CDR3: CTSSAPRQNLLNIQYF
D: TRBD1; length: 17; size: .; J: TRBJ2-2; V: TRBV7-2; DNA: TGTGCCAGCAGCTTAGGGAGGACAGGTTCGAACACCGGGGAGCTGTTTTTT; CDR3: CASSLGRTGSNTGELFF
D: TRBD2; length: 15; size: few; J: TRBJ2-1; V: TRBV7-9; DNA: TGTGCCAGCAGCGTAGCGGGAGGGTCCTACAATGAGCAGTTCTTC; CDR3: CASSVAGGSYNEQFF
D: TRBD2; length: 14; size: .; J: TRBJ2-7; V: TRBV3-1; DNA: TGTGCCAGCAGCCGGGGACGGGGGGTACACGAGCAGTACTTC; CDR3: CASSRGRGVHEQYF
D: .; length: 14; size: few; J: TRBJ2-5; V: TRBV27; DNA: TGTGCCAGCAGTTTATCGTTCCAGGGTGGGACCCAGTACTTC; CDR3: CASSLSFQGGTQYF
D: TRBD2; length: 15; size: .; J: TRBJ2-1; V: TRBV7-6; DNA: TGTGCCAGCAGCTCCGTGGGAGGGGCGCTCAATGAGCAGTTCTTC; CDR3: CASSSVGGALNEQFF
D: .; length: 15; size: .; J: TRBJ2-6; V: TRBV15; DNA: TGTGCCACCAGCCCTCTGGGGGCTTGGGCCAACGTCCTGACTTTC; CDR3: CATSPLGAWANVLTF
D: .; length: 13; size: few; J: TRBJ2-5; V: TRBV27; DNA: TGTGCCAGCAGGAGTCCGTTTGGGTGGGAGCAGTACTTC; CDR3: CASRSPFGWEQYF